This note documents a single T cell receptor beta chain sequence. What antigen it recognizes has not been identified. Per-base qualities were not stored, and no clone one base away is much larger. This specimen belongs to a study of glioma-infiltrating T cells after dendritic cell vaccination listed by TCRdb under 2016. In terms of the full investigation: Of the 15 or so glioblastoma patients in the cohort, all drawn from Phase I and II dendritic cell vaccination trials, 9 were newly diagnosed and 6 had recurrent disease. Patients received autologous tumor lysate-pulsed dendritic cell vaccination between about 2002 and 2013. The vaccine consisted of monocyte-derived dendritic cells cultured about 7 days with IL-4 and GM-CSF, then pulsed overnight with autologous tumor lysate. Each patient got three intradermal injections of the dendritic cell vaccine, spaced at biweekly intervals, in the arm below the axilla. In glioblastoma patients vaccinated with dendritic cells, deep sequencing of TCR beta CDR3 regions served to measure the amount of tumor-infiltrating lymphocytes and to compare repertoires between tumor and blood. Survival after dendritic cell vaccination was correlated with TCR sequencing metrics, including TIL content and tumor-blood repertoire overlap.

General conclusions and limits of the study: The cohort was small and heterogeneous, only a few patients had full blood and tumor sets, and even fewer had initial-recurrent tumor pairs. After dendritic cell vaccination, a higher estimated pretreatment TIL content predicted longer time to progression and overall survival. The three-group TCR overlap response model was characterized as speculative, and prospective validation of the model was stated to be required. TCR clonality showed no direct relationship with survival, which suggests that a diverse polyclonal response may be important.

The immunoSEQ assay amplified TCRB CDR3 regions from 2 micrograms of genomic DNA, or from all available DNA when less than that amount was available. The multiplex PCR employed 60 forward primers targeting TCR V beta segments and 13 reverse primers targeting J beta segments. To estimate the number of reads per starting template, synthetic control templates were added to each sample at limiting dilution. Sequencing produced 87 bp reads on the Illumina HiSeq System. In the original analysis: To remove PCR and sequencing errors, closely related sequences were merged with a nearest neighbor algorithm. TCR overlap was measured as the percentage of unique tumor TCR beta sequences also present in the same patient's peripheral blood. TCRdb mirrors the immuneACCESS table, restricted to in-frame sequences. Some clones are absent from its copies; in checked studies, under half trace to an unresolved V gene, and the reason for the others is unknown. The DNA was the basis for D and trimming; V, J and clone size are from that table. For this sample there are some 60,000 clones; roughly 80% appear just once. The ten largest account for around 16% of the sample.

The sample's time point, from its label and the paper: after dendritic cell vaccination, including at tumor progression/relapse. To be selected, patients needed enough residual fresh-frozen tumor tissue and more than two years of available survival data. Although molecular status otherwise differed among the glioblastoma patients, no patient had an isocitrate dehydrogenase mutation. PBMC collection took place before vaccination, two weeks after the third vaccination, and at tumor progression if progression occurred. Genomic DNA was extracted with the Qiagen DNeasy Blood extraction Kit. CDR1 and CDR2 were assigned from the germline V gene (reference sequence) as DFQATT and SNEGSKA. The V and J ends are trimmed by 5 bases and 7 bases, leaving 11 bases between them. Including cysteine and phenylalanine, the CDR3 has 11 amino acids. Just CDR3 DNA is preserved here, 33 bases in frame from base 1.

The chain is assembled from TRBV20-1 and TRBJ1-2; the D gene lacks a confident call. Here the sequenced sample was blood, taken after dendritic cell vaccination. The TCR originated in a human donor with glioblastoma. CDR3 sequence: CSAQSEFGYTF. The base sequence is TGCAGTGCTCAATCGGAGTTTGGCTACACCTTC.